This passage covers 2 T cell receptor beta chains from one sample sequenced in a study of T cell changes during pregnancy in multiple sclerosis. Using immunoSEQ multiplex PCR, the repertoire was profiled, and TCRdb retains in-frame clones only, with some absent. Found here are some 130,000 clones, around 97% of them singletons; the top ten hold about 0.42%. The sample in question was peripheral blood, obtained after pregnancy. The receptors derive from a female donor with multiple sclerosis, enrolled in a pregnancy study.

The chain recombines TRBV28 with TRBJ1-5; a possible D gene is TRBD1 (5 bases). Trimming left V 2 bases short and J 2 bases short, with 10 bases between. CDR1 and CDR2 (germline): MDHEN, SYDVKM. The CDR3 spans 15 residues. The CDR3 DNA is TGTGCCAGCAGTTTAAAAGGGGTTGGCAATCAGCCCCAGCATTTT. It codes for CASSLKGVGNQPQHF.

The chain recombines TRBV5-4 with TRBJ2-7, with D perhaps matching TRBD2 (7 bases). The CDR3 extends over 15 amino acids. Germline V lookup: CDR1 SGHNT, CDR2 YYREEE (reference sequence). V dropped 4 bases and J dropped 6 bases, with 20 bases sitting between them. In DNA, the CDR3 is TGTGCCAGCAGCCTCTTGGAGGGGGGAGGGATCGAGCAGTACTTC. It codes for CASSLLEGGGIEQYF.